These 19 T cell receptor beta chains were sequenced from one sample in a study of cytomegalovirus exposure and HLA in healthy donors (dated by TCRdb to about 2017). Libraries were built with the immunoSEQ multiplex PCR assay. For the multiplex PCR, a mixture combining 60 forward primers for TCR Vbeta segments and 13 reverse primers for TCR Jbeta segments was used. What TCRdb holds here is the immuneACCESS table cut down to in-frame rearrangements. Part of the clones is not present; checked against another copy, under half of the missing clones reflect an unresolved V gene, and the others are unexplained. The sample table contains 85,000 to 90,000 clones; only one count was recorded for around 74% of them. The ten top clones hold over 9% of the sample. Material: PBMCs. The receptors derive from a man under 40 in good health and CMV-seropositive.

The chain couples TRBV29-1 to TRBJ1-2, with TRBD1 as a possible D gene (6 bases). Trimming pared 0 bases from V and 5 bases from J, leaving 19 bases between. Germline V gene data show CDR1 as SQVTM and CDR2 as ANQGSEA. This CDR3 comprises 16 residues. The CDR3 sequence is CSVEDLGTRSYYGYTF. The CDR3 nucleotides read TGCAGCGTTGAAGATCTTGGGACAAGGAGCTATTATGGCTACACCTTC.

The chain has TRBV6-6 and TRBJ1-2, with D possibly TRBD1 on 5 matching bases. V lost 6 bases to trimming and J lost 3 bases, with 20 bases between them. Per the germline V gene, CDR1 is MNHNY and CDR2 is SVGAGI (reference sequence). The CDR3 covers 16 residues. This CDR3 is CASSRRDTRMDYGYTF. CDR3 in DNA: TGTGCCAGCAGCCGCAGGGATACGAGGATGGACTATGGCTACACCTTC.

V is TRBV27 and J is TRBJ1-3, with D perhaps TRBD1 (5 bases). There are 15 residues in the CDR3. V gave up 0 bases and J gave up 3 bases, with 9 bases separating them. The V gene's germline CDR1 is MNHEY and CDR2 SMNVEV (reference sequence). The CDR3 sequence: CASSLSLGLGNTIYF. DNA of the CDR3: TGTGCCAGCAGTTTATCGTTGGGGCTTGGAAACACCATATATTTT.

This rearrangement joins TRBV30 to TRBJ2-7, with D perhaps matching TRBD2 (5 bases). Trimming took 1 base from V and 4 from J, leaving 11 bases between them. The V gene's germline CDR1 is GTSNPN and CDR2 SVGIG (reference sequence). The CDR3 is 13 amino acids. The DNA for the CDR3 is TGTGCCTGGAGTGCGATGACGGGGTACGAGCAGTACTTC. It encodes CAWSAMTGYEQYF.

The chain couples TRBV9 to TRBJ1-3, with D possibly being TRBD1 (5 bases). Trimming cost V 2 bases and J 2 bases, with 11 bases left between them. Germline V lookup: CDR1 SGDLS, CDR2 YYNGEE. The CDR3 is 15 residues long. The CDR3 nucleotides are TGTGCCAGCAGCGTGGAGGGACTAACTGGAAACACCATATATTTT. Translation: CASSVEGLTGNTIYF.

The V gene is TRBV6-5, the J gene TRBJ1-1; no clear D. The length of the CDR3 is 13 residues. The V and J ends lost 6 bases and 0 bases respectively, with 8 bases between them. Per germline, CDR1 MNHEY and CDR2 SVGAGI. The CDR3 DNA reads TGTGCCAGCAGGCCCAGTTTGAACACTGAAGCTTTCTTT. This codes for CASRPSLNTEAFF.

This sequence joins TRBV15 and TRBJ2-5; 7 nucleotides align to TRBD2. In germline, CDR1 is LNHNV, CDR2 YYDKDF (reference sequence). This CDR3 spans 17 amino acids. Germline trimming cut 0 bases from V and 4 bases from J; bases unmatched to any gene: 11. The CDR3 region is CATSRDRGGGGRETQYF. In DNA form, the CDR3 reads TGTGCCACCAGCAGAGATCGTGGGGGGGGAGGGAGAGAGACCCAGTACTTC. Full variable domain (outside the CDR3, taken from reference TRBV15 and TRBJ2-5): DAMVIQNPRYQVTQFGKPVTLSCSQTLNHNVMYWYQQKSSQAPKLLFHYYDKDFNNEADTPDNFQSRRPNTSFCFLDIRSPGLGDTAMYLCATSRDRGGGGRETQYFGPGTRLLVL.

The genes are TRBV4-1 and TRBJ2-5; D unclear. Germline assignment: CDR1 MGHRA and CDR2 YSYEKL. The V and J ends lost 0 bases and 1 base respectively, with 6 bases between them. The CDR3 has 14 amino acids. CDR3 bases: TGCGCCAGCAGCCAAGACCGTGTCCAAGAGACCCAGTACTTC. Residues: CASSQDRVQETQYF.

This clone was detected once. V is TRBV11-2 and J is TRBJ2-7; D possibly corresponds to TRBD1 (6 bases). The CDR3 is made up of 15 amino acids. Germline V gene data show CDR1 as SGHAT and CDR2 as FQNNGV. V lost 4 bases, J lost 3 bases, and 16 bases lay in between. The DNA of the CDR3 is TGTGCCAGCAGCTCCCCATGGGGACAAAGCTACGAGCAGTACTTC. It specifies CASSSPWGQSYEQYF.

This clone was seen more than once but under ten times. This rearrangement joins TRBV10-3 to TRBJ2-1; weak D call: TRBD2 (6 bases). V lost 0 bases, J lost 1 base, and 13 bases lay in between. The V gene's germline CDR1 is ENHRY and CDR2 SYGVKD. The CDR3 extends over 17 amino acids. DNA of the CDR3: TGTGCCATCAGTGAGTCGGACTACCAACGGTCCTACAATGAGCAGTTCTTC. Translated: CAISESDYQRSYNEQFF.

This chain uses TRBV7-7 with TRBJ2-5, with unresolved D. The germline V gene has CDR1 SSHAT and CDR2 FNYEAQ (reference sequence). This CDR3 contains 13 residues. Trimming shortened V by 2 bases and J by 5 bases, and 9 bases separated the two germline ends. The DNA for the CDR3 is TGTGCCAGCAGCTTATTCGGCGGTGAGACCCAGTACTTC. Protein sequence: CASSLFGGETQYF.

This clone was counted a few times. This rearrangement joins TRBV5-1 to TRBJ2-3; D perhaps matches TRBD2 (6 bases). Trimming took 0 bases from V and 7 from J, leaving 18 bases between them. The germline CDR1 and CDR2 sequences are SGHRS and YFSETQ. The CDR3 contains 16 residues. The CDR3 nucleotides read TGCGCCAGCAGCTTGGTTCCGGGGGACCAGAGCCATACGCAGTATTTT. It specifies CASSLVPGDQSHTQYF.

This sequence joins TRBV7-9 and TRBJ1-1; D gene ambiguous. The CDR3 has 17 amino acids. In germline, CDR1 is SEHNR, CDR2 FQNEAQ (reference sequence). Trimming stripped 3 bases from V and 0 bases from J, with 17 bases between. The CDR3 DNA reads TGTGCCAGCAGCTTCTTATCCCGACAAGACATGAACACTGAAGCTTTCTTT. As protein: CASSFLSRQDMNTEAFF.

J is TRBJ2-7 and V is TRBV11-2; 7 positions agree with TRBD1. The CDR3 is 15 residues long. V lost 4 bases, J lost 4 bases, and 10 bases stayed unmatched. CDR1 and CDR2 (germline): SGHAT, FQNNGV. CDR3 region: CASSSYRGNRYEQYF. The CDR3 DNA reads TGTGCCAGCAGCTCCTACAGGGGAAATAGGTACGAGCAGTACTTC.

The chain uses TRBV6-5 and TRBJ2-1, with D possibly TRBD1 on 5 matching bases. V dropped 6 bases and J dropped 6 bases, with 9 bases sitting between them. CDR3 length: 12 residues. Looked up from germline, CDR1 is MNHEY and CDR2 is SVGAGI. CDR3 sequence (DNA): TGTGCCAGCAGAGGACATACCAATGAGCAGTTCTTC. Residues: CASRGHTNEQFF.

This rearrangement joins TRBV14 to TRBJ1-3, with D possibly TRBD1 on 6 matching bases. V lost 4 bases and J 0 bases, leaving 28 bases between the germline ends. The CDR3 loop spans 21 amino acids. Germline V gives CDR1 SGHDN, CDR2 FVKESK. The chain's CDR3 is CASSRIEVLSGAGTSGNTIYF. The CDR3 bases are TGTGCCAGCAGCCGAATAGAAGTATTGTCAGGGGCAGGAACCTCTGGAAACACCATATATTTT.

This chain connects TRBV27 to TRBJ2-1; TRBD2 might be the D (6 bases). This CDR3 comprises 15 residues. The germline CDR1 and CDR2 sequences are MNHEY and SMNVEV (reference sequence). Trimming pared 3 bases from V and 3 bases from J, leaving 12 bases between. DNA of the CDR3: TGTGCCAGCAGTTTGTCCTCTAGCGTCTACAATGAGCAGTTCTTC. This sequence encodes CASSLSSSVYNEQFF.

The rearrangement links TRBV19 to TRBJ1-2; tentative D call: TRBD1 (5 bases). The germline V gene has CDR1 LNHDA and CDR2 SQIVND (reference sequence). V gave up 3 bases and J gave up 7 bases, with 12 bases separating them. This CDR3 spans 13 amino acids. Here the CDR3 DNA reads TGTGCCAGTAGTATCTCGCCAGGGTTTGGCTACACCTTC. It specifies CASSISPGFGYTF.

The V call is TRBV7-2, the J call TRBJ2-3; no reliable D call. V was trimmed by 1 base and J by 4 bases, leaving 9 bases between them. Per the germline V gene, CDR1 is SGHTA and CDR2 is FQGNSA. CDR3 length equals 14 residues. The CDR3 loop reads CASSLGGRPDTQYF. The CDR3 bases are TGTGCCAGCAGCTTAGGTGGCCGTCCAGATACGCAGTATTTT.